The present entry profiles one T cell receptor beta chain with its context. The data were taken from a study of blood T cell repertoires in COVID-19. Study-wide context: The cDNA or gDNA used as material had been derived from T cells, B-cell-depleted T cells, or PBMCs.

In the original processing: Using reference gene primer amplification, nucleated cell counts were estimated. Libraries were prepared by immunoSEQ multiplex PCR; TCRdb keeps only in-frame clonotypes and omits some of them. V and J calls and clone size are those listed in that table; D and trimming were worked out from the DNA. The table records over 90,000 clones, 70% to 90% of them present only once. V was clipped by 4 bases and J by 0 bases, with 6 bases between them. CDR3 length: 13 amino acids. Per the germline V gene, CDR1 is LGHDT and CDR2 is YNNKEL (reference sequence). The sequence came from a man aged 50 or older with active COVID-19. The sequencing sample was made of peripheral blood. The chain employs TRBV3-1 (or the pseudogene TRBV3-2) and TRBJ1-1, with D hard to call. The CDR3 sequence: CASSLTVNTEAFF. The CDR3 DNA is TGTGCCAGCAGCCTTACAGTGAACACTGAAGCTTTCTTT.